This T cell receptor beta chain is drawn from a study of low-dose radiotherapy and immunotherapy resistance in tumors. The sample holds many counts of this clonotype. Germline V lookup: CDR1 SGHTA, CDR2 FQGNSA. The CDR3 has 14 residues. V lost 3 bases and J 3 bases, leaving 8 bases between the germline ends. Time point given: before trial treatment. Primers used for first-strand cDNA, a TRAV- and TRBV-specific set, covered both alpha and beta chains. It was with a constant-region primer and a V-primer adapter that TCRs were amplified over about 19 PCR cycles. One entry per CDR3 protein results from TCRdb running MiXCR on the reads. This sample has 35,000 to 45,000 distinct CDR3 sequences, with less than 40% found just once.

The genes are TRBV7-2 and TRBJ2-2; D remains ambiguous. The input for sequencing was PBMCs, taken before treatment. This TCR was sampled from a male donor with gallbladder cancer. Here the CDR3 reads CASSFSEYTGELFF. DNA of the CDR3: TGTGCCAGCAGCTTTTCTGAGTACACCGGGGAGCTGTTTTTT.